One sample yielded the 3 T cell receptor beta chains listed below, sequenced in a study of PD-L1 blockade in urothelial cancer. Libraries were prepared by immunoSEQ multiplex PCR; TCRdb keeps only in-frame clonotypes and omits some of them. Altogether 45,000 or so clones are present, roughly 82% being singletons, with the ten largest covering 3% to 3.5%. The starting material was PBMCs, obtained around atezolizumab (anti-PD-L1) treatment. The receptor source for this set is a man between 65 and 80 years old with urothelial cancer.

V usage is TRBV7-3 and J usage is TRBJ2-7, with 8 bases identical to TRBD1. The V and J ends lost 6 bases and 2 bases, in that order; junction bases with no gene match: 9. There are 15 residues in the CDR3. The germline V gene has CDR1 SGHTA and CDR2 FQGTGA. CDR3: CASRITGTGPYEQYF. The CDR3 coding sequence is TGTGCCAGCAGGATAACTGGGACAGGCCCCTACGAGCAGTACTTC.

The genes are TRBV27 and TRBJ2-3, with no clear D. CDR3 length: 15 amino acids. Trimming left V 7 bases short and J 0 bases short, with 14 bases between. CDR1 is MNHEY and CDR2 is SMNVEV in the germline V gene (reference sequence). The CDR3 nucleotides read TGTGCCAGCAAGTCCCTGACACCTAGCACAGATACGCAGTATTTT. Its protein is CASKSLTPSTDTQYF.

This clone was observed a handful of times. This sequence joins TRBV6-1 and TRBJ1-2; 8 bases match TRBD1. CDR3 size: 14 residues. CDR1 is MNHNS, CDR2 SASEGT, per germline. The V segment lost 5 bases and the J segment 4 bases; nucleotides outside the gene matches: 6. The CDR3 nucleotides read TGTGCCAGCAGTCTTCCTGGGACAGGCTATGGCTACACCTTC. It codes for CASSLPGTGYGYTF.